This record covers a single T cell receptor (beta chain). This sample stems from a study of blood T cell repertoires in COVID-19. Across the whole study: T cells, B-cell-depleted T cells, or PBMCs supplied cDNA or gDNA.

Germline CDR1 reads SGHTA; CDR2 reads FQGNSA. The CDR3 runs 15 residues. Between the trimmed V and J ends, which lost 7 bases and 2 bases, there was a span of 16 bases. Original handling: Quantification of nucleated cells was approximated via reference gene primer amplification. The protocol was immunoSEQ multiplex PCR, while the TCRdb copy is restricted to in-frame clones and leaves out a portion. V and J calls and clone size come straight from that table; D and trimming were deduced from the DNA. Found here are 95,000 to 150,000 clones, roughly four fifths of them singletons; the top ten hold 9% to 14%.

This chain links TRBV7-2 with TRBJ2-3; tentative D call: TRBD2 (6 bases). Sequencing used peripheral blood. The clonotype was recovered from a human donor in a cohort sampled during active COVID-19. DNA for the CDR3: TGTGCCAGCAATATAGGGATAGCGGTCACAGATACGCAGTATTTT. Protein: CASNIGIAVTDTQYF.